The clone carrying this TCR beta chain was observed many times. This record belongs to a study of regulatory T cells in long-lasting Graves disease. Building of the TCR beta libraries involved iRepertoire HTBI primers and Arm-PCR of CDR3 regions. TCRdb reprocessed the multiplex PCR reads via MiXCR and lists one record per CDR3 protein. Of around 400,000 distinct CDR3 sequences listed, around 15% were seen once; the top ten hold about 20%. Time point reported: newly diagnosed GD, antithyroid drugs for less than 3 months. Generation of the TCR library employed RNA extracted from PBMCs. Patient provenance is recorded as an endocrinology department in Xi'an, China. This CDR3 has 15 residues. Germline V CDR1 and CDR2: SGHTA, FQGNSA. Trimming removed 5 bases from V and 6 bases from J, with 16 bases in between.

The V gene is TRBV7-2, the J gene TRBJ2-2; possible D gene TRBD1, 7 bases. Sequencing used peripheral blood mononuclear cells (PBMCs), obtained at new diagnosis, from a patient treated with antithyroid drugs. This TCR was recovered from a female donor with Graves disease. Written as DNA, the CDR3 is TGTGCCAGCAGCGTGCGACAGGGAGGCGCCGGGGAGCTGTTTTTT. Its protein is CASSVRQGGAGELFF. Looking up the rest from reference TRBV7-2 and TRBJ2-2 gives the full variable domain: GAGVSQSPSNKVTEKGKDVELRCDPISGHTALYWYRQSLGQGLEFLIYFQGNSAPDKSGLPSDRFSAERTGGSVSTLTIQRTQQEDSAVYLCASSVRQGGAGELFFGEGSRLTVL.